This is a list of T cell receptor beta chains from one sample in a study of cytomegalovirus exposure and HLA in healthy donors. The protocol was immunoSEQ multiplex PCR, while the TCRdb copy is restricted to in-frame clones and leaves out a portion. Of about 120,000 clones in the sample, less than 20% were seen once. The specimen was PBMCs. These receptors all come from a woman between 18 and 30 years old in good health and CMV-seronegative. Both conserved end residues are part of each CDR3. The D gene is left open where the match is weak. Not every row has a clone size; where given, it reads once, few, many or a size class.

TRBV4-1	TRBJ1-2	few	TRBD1	CASSRETGRSGPYGYTF	TGCGCCAGCAGCCGAGAGACAGGGAGGTCGGGACCTTATGGCTACACCTTC
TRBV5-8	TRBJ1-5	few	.	CASSPGDWYSNQPQHF	TGTGCCAGCAGCCCAGGGGATTGGTATAGCAATCAGCCCCAGCATTTT
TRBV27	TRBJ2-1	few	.	CASSRPAGSLYNEQFF	TGTGCCAGCAGTCGACCTGCAGGGTCCCTCTACAATGAGCAGTTCTTC
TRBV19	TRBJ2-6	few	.	CASSITMAGANVLTF	TGTGCCAGTAGTATAACTATGGCTGGGGCCAACGTCCTGACTTTC
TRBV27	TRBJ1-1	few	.	CASRERRQLNTEAFF	TGTGCCAGCAGAGAACGAAGACAGCTGAACACTGAAGCTTTCTTT
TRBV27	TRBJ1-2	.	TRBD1	CASSLTPGQGYGYTF	TGTGCCAGCAGTTTGACTCCGGGACAGGGTTATGGCTACACCTTC
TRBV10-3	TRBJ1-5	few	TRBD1	CAIRDDREDQPQHF	TGTGCCATCAGAGATGACAGGGAAGATCAGCCCCAGCATTTT
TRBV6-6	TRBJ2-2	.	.	CASRNGRGENTGELFF	TGTGCCAGCAGAAATGGGAGGGGGGAGAACACCGGGGAGCTGTTTTTT
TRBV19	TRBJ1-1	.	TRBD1	CASTTGTNTEAFF	TGTGCCAGTACGACAGGGACTAACACTGAAGCTTTCTTT
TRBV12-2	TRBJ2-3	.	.	CASRPRKGLAGGPGTDTQYF	TGTGCAAGTCGCCCAAGAAAGGGTCTAGCGGGGGGGCCGGGCACAGATACGCAGTATTTT
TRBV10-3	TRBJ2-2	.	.	CAISGVSAAAGTGELFF	TGTGCCATCAGTGGGGTCAGCGCCGCCGCGGGCACCGGGGAGCTGTTTTTT
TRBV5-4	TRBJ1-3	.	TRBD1	CASSSDRGQGYNTIYF	TGTGCCAGCAGCTCGGACAGGGGGCAGGGCTATAACACCATATATTTT
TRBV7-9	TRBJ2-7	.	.	CASSPTRGEQYF	TGTGCCAGCAGCCCCACCCGGGGGGAGCAGTACTTC
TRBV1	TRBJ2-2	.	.	CTSSQDKEGARPGELFF	TGCACCAGCAGCCAAGATAAAGAGGGGGCGAGGCCCGGGGAGCTGTTTTTT
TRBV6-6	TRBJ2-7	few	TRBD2	CASSYGVAGVYEQYF	TGTGCCAGCAGTTACGGGGTAGCGGGGGTTTACGAGCAGTACTTC
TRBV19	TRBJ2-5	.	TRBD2	CASSLAGGGQETQYF	TGTGCCAGTAGCCTAGCGGGAGGGGGTCAAGAGACCCAGTACTTC
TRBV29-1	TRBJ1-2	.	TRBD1	CSVNTPGGHATGYTF	TGCAGCGTCAACACTCCAGGGGGACACGCAACGGGCTACACCTTC
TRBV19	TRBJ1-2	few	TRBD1	CASSRDRANYGYTF	TGTGCCAGTAGTCGGGACAGGGCGAACTATGGCTACACCTTC
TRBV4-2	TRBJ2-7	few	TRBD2	CASSQDGTSGRNYEQYF	TGTGCCAGCAGCCAAGATGGGACTAGCGGGAGAAACTACGAGCAGTACTTC
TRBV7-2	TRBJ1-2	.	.	CASSQTAHGYTF	TGTGCCAGCAGCCAGACAGCCCATGGCTACACCTTC
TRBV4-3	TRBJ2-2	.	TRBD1	CASSQSNLGQGNTGELFF	TGCGCCAGCAGCCAATCAAACCTGGGACAGGGGAACACCGGGGAGCTGTTTTTT
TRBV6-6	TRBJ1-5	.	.	CASSYTSSNQPQHF	TGTGCCAGCAGTTACACTAGTAGCAATCAGCCCCAGCATTTT
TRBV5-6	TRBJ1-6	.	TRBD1	CASSYGQENSYNSPLHF	TGTGCCAGCAGCTATGGACAGGAAAACTCCTATAATTCACCCCTCCACTTT
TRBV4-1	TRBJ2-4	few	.	CASGRSDIQYF	TGCGCCAGCGGTAGATCGGACATTCAGTACTTC
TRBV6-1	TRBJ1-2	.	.	CASSGDKAYGYTF	TGTGCCAGCAGTGGGGACAAGGCCTATGGCTACACCTTC
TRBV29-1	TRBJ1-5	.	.	CSVQDSNSNQPQHF	TGCAGCGTCCAGGACAGCAATAGCAATCAGCCCCAGCATTTT
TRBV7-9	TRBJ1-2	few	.	CASSLAPQGGYTF	TGTGCCAGCAGCTTAGCCCCCCAGGGTGGCTACACCTTC
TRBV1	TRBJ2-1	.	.	CTSSQARDEQFF	TGCACCAGCAGCCAAGCGCGGGATGAGCAGTTCTTC
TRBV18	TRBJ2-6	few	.	CASSPQGSGANVLTF	TGTGCCAGCTCACCCCAGGGTTCTGGGGCCAACGTCCTGACTTTC
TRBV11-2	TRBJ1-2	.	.	CASSFRRVDGYTF	TGTGCCAGCAGCTTTCGACGGGTAGACGGCTACACCTTC
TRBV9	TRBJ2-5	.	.	CASGQQETQYF	TGTGCCAGCGGACAGCAAGAGACCCAGTACTTC
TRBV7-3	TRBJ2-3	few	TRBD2	CASSSASGRTDTQYF	TGTGCCAGCAGCTCCGCTAGCGGGCGCACAGATACGCAGTATTTT
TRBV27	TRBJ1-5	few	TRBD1	CASSLRTGGLQPQHF	TGTGCCAGCAGTCTCCGGACAGGGGGCCTTCAGCCCCAGCATTTT
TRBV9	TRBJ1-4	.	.	CASSVGFGNLFF	TGTGCCAGCAGCGTAGGGTTCGGGAACCTGTTTTTT
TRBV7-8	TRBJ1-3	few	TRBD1	CASSSGGQAFTIYF	TGTGCCAGCAGCTCAGGGGGACAGGCCTTCACCATATATTTT
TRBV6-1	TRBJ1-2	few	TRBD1	CASSPTGPYGYTF	TGTGCCAGCAGTCCGACAGGGCCCTATGGCTACACCTTC